Reported below is one T cell receptor beta chain. Germline-derived CDR1 and CDR2 are LGHNA and YNFKEQ. The germline V and J ends were trimmed by 1 base and 0 bases, with 9 bases remaining between them. The CDR3 is made up of 15 amino acids. An oligo carrying a UMI was ligated to the cDNA 3' end. The first PCR ran 4 to 5 cycles with an equimolar RC1.1 and RC1.2 beta primer mix. TCRdb reprocessed the UMI-ligation and nested PCR reads with MiXCR, giving one entry per CDR3 protein. The profile shows approximately 43,000 distinct CDR3 sequences, about a sixth of them singletons. The data derive from a study of quantifying T cell responses using KT2 cells. At the level of the study: RNA was reverse transcribed with TCR alpha and beta constant-region primers.

The clonotype comes from a human donor. The sequenced sample consisted of PBMCs spiked with cells of the T cell clone KT2. The chain carries TRBV4-2 and TRBJ1-2; D unclear. CDR3 nucleotide sequence: TGTGCCAGCAGCCAAGTAAACAGTCCTAACTATGGCTACACCTTC. This sequence encodes CASSQVNSPNYGYTF.